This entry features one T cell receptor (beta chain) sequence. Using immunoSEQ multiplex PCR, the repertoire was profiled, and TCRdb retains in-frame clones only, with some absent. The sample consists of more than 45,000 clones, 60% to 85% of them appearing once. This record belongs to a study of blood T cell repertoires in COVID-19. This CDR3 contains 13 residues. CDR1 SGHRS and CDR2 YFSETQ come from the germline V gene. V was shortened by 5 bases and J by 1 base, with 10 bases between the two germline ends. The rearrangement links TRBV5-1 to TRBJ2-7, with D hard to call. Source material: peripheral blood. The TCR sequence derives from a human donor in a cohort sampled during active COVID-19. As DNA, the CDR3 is TGCGCCAGCAGTATCCAGGTTTCCTACGAGCAGTACTTC. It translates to CASSIQVSYEQYF.